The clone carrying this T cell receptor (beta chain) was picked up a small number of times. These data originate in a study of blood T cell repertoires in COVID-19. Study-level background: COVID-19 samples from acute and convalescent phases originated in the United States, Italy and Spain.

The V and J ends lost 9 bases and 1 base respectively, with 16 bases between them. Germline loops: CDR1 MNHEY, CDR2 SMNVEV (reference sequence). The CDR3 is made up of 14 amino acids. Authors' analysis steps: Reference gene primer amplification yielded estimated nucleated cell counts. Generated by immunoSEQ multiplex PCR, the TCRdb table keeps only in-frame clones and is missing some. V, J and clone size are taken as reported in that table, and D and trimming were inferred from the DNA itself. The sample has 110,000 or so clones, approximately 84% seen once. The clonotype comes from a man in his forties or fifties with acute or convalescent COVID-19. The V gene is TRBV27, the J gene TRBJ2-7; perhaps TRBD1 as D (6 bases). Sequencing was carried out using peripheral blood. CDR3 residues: CASKTRDNSYEQYF. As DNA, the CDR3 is TGTGCCAGTAAAACCCGGGACAATTCCTACGAGCAGTACTTC.